These 8 T cell receptor beta chains share one sample of origin, sequenced in a study of cytomegalovirus exposure and HLA in healthy donors (dated by TCRdb to the late 2010s). To prepare the library, the immunoSEQ multiplex PCR assay was applied. A mixture of 60 forward primers for TCR Vbeta segments and 13 reverse primers for TCR Jbeta segments was used in the multiplex PCR. TCRdb limited this immuneACCESS table to in-frame rearrangements with V and J called. A share of clones is missing; checked studies link under half to unresolved V genes, and the rest is unexplained. The sample records approximately 180,000 clones, approximately 80% of which are singletons. The ten top clones hold under 5% of the sample. Sequencing used PBMCs. These receptors all come from a man between 18 and 35 years old in good health and CMV-seronegative.

V usage is TRBV5-8 and J usage is TRBJ2-3; TRBD2 is a possible D gene (5 bases). V lost 2 bases to trimming and J lost 1 base, with 17 bases between them. This CDR3 is 17 amino acids long. From germline, CDR1 is SGHTS and CDR2 YDEGEE. DNA of the CDR3: TGTGCCAGCAGCTTCTTAGTTTTAAGCGGACGCACAGATACGCAGTATTTT. It specifies CASSFLVLSGRTDTQYF.

This rearrangement joins TRBV6-1 to TRBJ1-1; no clear D gene. Germline V lookup: CDR1 MNHNS, CDR2 SASEGT. CDR3 size: 11 residues. V gave up 6 bases and J gave up 5 bases, with 7 bases separating them. The CDR3 sequence: CASSWATEAFF. The CDR3 DNA follows: TGTGCCAGCAGCTGGGCGACTGAAGCTTTCTTT.

The chain links TRBV7-2 to TRBJ2-7; D gene ambiguous. Looked up from germline, CDR1 is SGHTA and CDR2 is FQGNSA. The CDR3 loop spans 12 amino acids. V dropped 4 bases and J dropped 3 bases, with 7 bases sitting between them. CDR3 DNA sequence: TGTGCCAGCAGCTCATCGGTCTACGAGCAGTACTTC. Translating it yields CASSSSVYEQYF. The variable domain in full, with the rest retrieved from reference TRBV7-2 and TRBJ2-7, is GAGVSQSPSNKVTEKGKDVELRCDPISGHTALYWYRQSLGQGLEFLIYFQGNSAPDKSGLPSDRFSAERTGGSVSTLTIQRTQQEDSAVYLCASSSSVYEQYFGPGTRLTVT.

This rearrangement joins TRBV2 to TRBJ1-2; TRBD1 agrees at 10 bases. Germline CDR1 and CDR2: SNHLY and FYNNEI. V gave up 7 bases and J gave up 7 bases; unmatched junction bases: 6. The CDR3 totals 13 residues. The CDR3 sequence is CASKRDRGSGYTF. The DNA of the CDR3 is TGTGCCAGCAAGCGGGACAGGGGTAGTGGCTACACCTTC.

The rearrangement joins TRBV4-1 to TRBJ2-3, with a weak D call TRBD1 (6 bases). This CDR3 has 16 residues. Germline CDR1 MGHRA, CDR2 YSYEKL. V lost 1 base and J lost 0, with 11 bases in between. For the CDR3, the DNA is TGCGCCAGCAGCCAAGGGGCAGGGGCTAGCACAGATACGCAGTATTTT. Translating it yields CASSQGAGASTDTQYF.

J is TRBJ1-5 and V is TRBV27; D possibly corresponds to TRBD1 (5 bases). The CDR3 totals 12 residues. The germline CDR1 and CDR2 sequences are MNHEY and SMNVEV (reference sequence). Trimming removed 5 bases from V and 8 bases from J, with 10 bases in between. The CDR3 coding sequence is TGTGCCAGCAGTACCACCAGGGAGCCCCAGCATTTT. Translated: CASSTTREPQHF.

The chain couples TRBV7-6 to TRBJ2-5; 9 nucleotides match TRBD2. This CDR3 spans 15 amino acids. V lost 2 bases to trimming and J lost 4 bases; unmatched junction nucleotides: 5. Germline CDR1 SGHVS, CDR2 FNYEAQ. CDR3 bases: TGTGCCAGCAGCTTACCGCTAGCGGGGTTAGAGACCCAGTACTTC. Its protein is CASSLPLAGLETQYF.

V and J are TRBV6-6 and TRBJ2-3, with a weak D call TRBD2 (6 bases). V gave up 6 bases and J gave up 4 bases, with 20 bases separating them. The CDR3 is made up of 16 amino acids. Germline V lookup: CDR1 MNHNY, CDR2 SVGAGI (reference sequence). In DNA form, the CDR3 reads TGTGCCAGCAGCCGAACGGGGACTGACTTTCCAGATACGCAGTATTTT. Its translation: CASSRTGTDFPDTQYF.